This TCR beta chain was identified in a study of early T cells in non-severe SARS-CoV-2 infection. This clonotype has at least ten counts. From germline, CDR1 is SEHNR and CDR2 FQNEAQ (reference sequence). V lost 2 bases to trimming and J lost 5 bases, with 13 bases between them. This CDR3 has 14 residues. Unique molecular identifiers were affixed to single, distinct cDNA molecules. MiXCR was run by TCRdb on the 5' RACE reads, yielding one entry per CDR3 protein. Of 55,000 or so distinct CDR3 sequences listed, more than 6.5% are singletons. The specimen comprised whole blood, sampled at baseline. This rearrangement joins TRBV7-9 to TRBJ2-7; D is unclear. The receptor was derived from an adult who was a healthcare worker with PCR-confirmed SARS-CoV-2 infection or an uninfected control (not recorded which). The CDR3 protein is CASSLKGGGDEQYF. The CDR3 DNA is TGTGCCAGCAGCTTAAAGGGCGGCGGTGACGAGCAGTACTTC.